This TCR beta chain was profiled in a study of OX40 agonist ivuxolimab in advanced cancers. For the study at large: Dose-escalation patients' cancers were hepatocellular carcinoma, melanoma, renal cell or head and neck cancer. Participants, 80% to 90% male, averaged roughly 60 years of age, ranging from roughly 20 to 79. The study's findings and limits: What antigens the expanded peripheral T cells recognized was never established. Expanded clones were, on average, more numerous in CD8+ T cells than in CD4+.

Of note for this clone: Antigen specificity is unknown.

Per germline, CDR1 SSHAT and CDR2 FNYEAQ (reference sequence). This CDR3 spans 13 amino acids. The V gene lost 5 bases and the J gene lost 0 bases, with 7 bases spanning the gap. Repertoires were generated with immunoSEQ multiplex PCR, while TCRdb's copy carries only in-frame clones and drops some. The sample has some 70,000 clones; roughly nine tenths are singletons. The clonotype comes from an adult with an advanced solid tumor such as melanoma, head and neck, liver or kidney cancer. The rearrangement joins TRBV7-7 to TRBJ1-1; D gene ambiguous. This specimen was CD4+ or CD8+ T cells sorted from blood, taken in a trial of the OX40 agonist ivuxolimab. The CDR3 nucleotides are TGTGCCAGCAGCCTTACGATGAACACTGAAGCTTTCTTT. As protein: CASSLTMNTEAFF.